The 28 T cell receptor beta chains listed next were all sequenced from one sample in a study of lymphopenia after photon versus proton radiotherapy. Some clones are missing from TCRdb's copy, which holds only in-frame ones; the method was immunoSEQ multiplex PCR. The sample carries around 23,000 clones, about nine tenths recorded once. This material consisted of peripheral blood, taken from a patient treated with photon-based radiotherapy. The source is a man between 45 and 60 years old with gastric cancer.

This clone was detected once. The rearrangement uses TRBV6-5 and TRBJ2-5, with unresolved D. Germline V gene sequence: CDR1 MNHEY, CDR2 SVGAGI. This CDR3 has 14 residues. The germline V and J ends were trimmed by 0 bases and 5 bases, with 10 bases remaining between them. The CDR3 loop reads CASSYSGGGETQYF. The CDR3 DNA is TGTGCCAGCAGTTACTCGGGCGGTGGGGAGACCCAGTACTTC.

This chain joins TRBV9 and TRBJ2-3; 11 bases match TRBD2. Trimming removed 1 base from V and 4 bases from J; junction bases left unmatched: 8. The germline V gene has CDR1 SGDLS and CDR2 YYNGEE. The CDR3 spans 17 residues. This chain's CDR3 is CASSVRGLAGGSDTQYF. For the CDR3, the DNA is TGTGCCAGCAGCGTAAGAGGGCTAGCGGGGGGTTCAGATACGCAGTATTTT.

This clone has more than one count but fewer than ten. The rearrangement joins TRBV19 to TRBJ1-5; TRBD1 matches at 10 bases. CDR1 and CDR2 (germline): LNHDA, SQIVND (reference sequence). After removal of 5 bases from V and 2 bases from J, the junction contained 9 bases not matched to a gene. This CDR3 has 17 amino acids. The CDR3 sequence is CASSDRGRAGGNQPQHF. The CDR3 DNA is TGTGCCAGTAGTGACAGGGGGCGCGCGGGGGGCAATCAGCCCCAGCATTTT.

This chain connects TRBV10-3 to TRBJ2-5; D not certain. V lost 6 bases, J lost 10 bases, and 15 bases lay in between. Germline CDR1 is ENHRY and CDR2 is SYGVKD. CDR3 length: 12 amino acids. The CDR3, as DNA: TGTGCCATCAGCGGCGGTAGAAATGTCCAGTACTTC. This encodes CAISGGRNVQYF.

The chain has TRBV11-2 and TRBJ2-7; D is undetermined. The ends were cut back, 5 bases at V and 5 bases at J, with 10 bases in the middle. Germline V gene data show CDR1 as SGHAT and CDR2 as FQNNGV. This CDR3 is built from 12 residues. CDR3 loop: CASSQGSHEQYF. In DNA form, the CDR3 reads TGTGCCAGCAGCCAAGGTAGCCACGAGCAGTACTTC.

The V call is TRBV5-1, the J call TRBJ2-5, with D perhaps given as TRBD1 or TRBD2 (5 bases each). V gave up 2 bases and J gave up 1 base, with 15 bases separating them. The CDR3 contains 16 residues. CDR1 and CDR2 (germline): SGHRS, YFSETQ. This CDR3 reads CASSLWDALSQETQYF. DNA of the CDR3: TGCGCCAGCAGCTTATGGGACGCTTTGAGCCAAGAGACCCAGTACTTC.

This rearrangement joins TRBV7-3 to TRBJ1-1; D gene unclear. The V end lost 1 base, the J end lost 3 bases, and 6 bases lay between the germline ends. CDR1 and CDR2 (germline): SGHTA, FQGTGA. The CDR3 has 13 amino acids. The CDR3, as DNA: TGTGCCAGCAGCTTAAGTCGGGACACTGAAGCTTTCTTT. The encoded protein is CASSLSRDTEAFF.

This clone was seen a few times. The chain has TRBV9 and TRBJ2-3, with D perhaps given as TRBD1 or TRBD2 (6 bases each). The germline V and J ends were trimmed by 7 bases and 0 bases, with 15 bases remaining between them. CDR3 length: 15 residues. Germline V gene sequence: CDR1 SGDLS, CDR2 YYNGEE. The CDR3: CASPFRGDSTDTQYF. For the CDR3, the DNA is TGTGCCAGCCCATTTAGGGGGGACAGCACAGATACGCAGTATTTT.

The chain has TRBV7-6 and TRBJ2-7; the match to TRBD2 covers 8 bases. V was clipped by 1 base and J by 3 bases; unmatched bases: 2. The CDR3 loop spans 14 amino acids. Germline V gene sequence: CDR1 SGHVS, CDR2 FNYEAQ. The DNA of the CDR3 is TGTGCCAGCAGCTTAGGGGCGGGGGGCTACGAGCAGTACTTC. Encoded protein: CASSLGAGGYEQYF.

J is TRBJ2-1 and V is TRBV6-5, with TRBD1 identical over 9 bases. Germline V gene lookup returns CDR1 MNHEY and CDR2 SVGAGI. V dropped 10 bases and J dropped 1; count of bases not matched to a gene: 2. The CDR3 extends over 13 amino acids. The DNA of the CDR3 is TGTGCCACAGGGACAGGGTCCTACAATGAGCAGTTCTTC. Translation gives CATGTGSYNEQFF.

This chain links TRBV10-1 with TRBJ2-2; TRBD2 matches 12 bases. CDR3 length: 16 residues. V trimming: 3 bases; J trimming: 4 bases; junction bases outside the gene matches: 3. Per germline, CDR1 WNHNN and CDR2 SYGVQD (reference sequence). Written as DNA, the CDR3 is TGCGCCAGCAGTGATACTAGCGGGGGGCGCACCGGGGAGCTGTTTTTT. Translating gives CASSDTSGGRTGELFF.

The chain employs TRBV14 and TRBJ2-5, with D hard to call. V gave up 3 bases and J gave up 5 bases, with 19 bases separating them. The CDR3 is 16 residues long. Germline CDR1 reads SGHDN; CDR2 reads FVKESK. In DNA, the CDR3 is TGTGCCAGCAGCCACAGAGGAGTGTTCGCGTCGGAGACCCAGTACTTC. Amino acids: CASSHRGVFASETQYF.

The chain recombines TRBV18 with TRBJ2-2; D is possibly TRBD2 (6 bases). CDR3 length equals 16 residues. The ends were cut back, 3 bases at V and 1 base at J, with 12 bases in the middle. Germline CDR1 and CDR2: KGHSH and LQKENI. The CDR3 coding sequence is TGTGCCAGCTCACCCCTAGCGCCCCGGAACACCGGGGAGCTGTTTTTT. Protein sequence: CASSPLAPRNTGELFF.

This chain links TRBV10-3 with TRBJ2-2; 7 bases agree with TRBD1. Looked up from germline, CDR1 is ENHRY and CDR2 is SYGVKD. The CDR3 has 14 residues. The ends lost 8 bases at V and 2 bases at J; junction bases unmatched: 5. The CDR3 loop is CAIWGQPNTGELFF. As DNA, the CDR3 is TGTGCCATCTGGGGACAGCCTAACACCGGGGAGCTGTTTTTT.

The rearrangement joins TRBV18 to TRBJ1-3, with 7 bases fitting TRBD1. The CDR3 length is 15 residues. Germline CDR1 and CDR2: KGHSH and LQKENI. V shed 3 bases, J shed 3 bases, and the junction held 5 bases outside the gene matches. CDR3 bases: TGTGCCAGCTCACCCACAGGGGACCATGGAAACACCATATATTTT. Its translation is CASSPTGDHGNTIYF.

This clone was picked up one time. The chain has TRBV29-1 and TRBJ1-4; D gene uncertain. The germline V gene encodes CDR1 SQVTM and CDR2 ANQGSEA. Trimming shortened V by 3 bases and J by 4 bases, and 9 bases separated the two germline ends. The CDR3 covers 13 residues. DNA for the CDR3: TGCAGCGTTGAGCGGCGGGGTAATGAAAAACTGTTTTTT. Amino acids: CSVERRGNEKLFF.

The rearrangement joins TRBV2 to TRBJ2-7, with TRBD2 matching 9 bases. The CDR3 sequence is 15 residues long. V shed 4 bases, J shed 6 bases, and the junction held 10 bases outside the gene matches. Germline loops: CDR1 SNHLY, CDR2 FYNNEI. The CDR3 loop reads CASSGMRGGPFEQYV. The CDR3 DNA reads TGTGCCAGCAGTGGCATGCGGGGGGGCCCGTTCGAGCAGTACGTC.

As regards this clone: The sample holds other DNA sequences that translate to the same CDR3. J is TRBJ2-3 and V is TRBV19; D is ambiguous. Germline V lookup: CDR1 LNHDA, CDR2 SQIVND (reference sequence). V was clipped by 0 bases and J by 2 bases, with 6 bases between them. This CDR3 is built from 14 residues. This CDR3 is CASSIDRNTDTQYF. The CDR3 DNA sequence: TGTGCCAGTAGTATAGACAGGAACACAGATACGCAGTATTTT.

The rearrangement links TRBV5-6 to TRBJ2-2; no reliable D call. The germline V gene has CDR1 SGHDT and CDR2 YYEEEE. The V gene lost 2 bases and the J gene lost 4 bases, with 9 bases spanning the gap. This CDR3 is 14 amino acids long. CDR3 residues: CASSLLQVTGELFF. CDR3 DNA: TGTGCCAGCAGCTTATTGCAGGTCACCGGGGAGCTGTTTTTT. Full variable domain (rest looked up from reference TRBV5-6 and TRBJ2-2): DAGVTQSPTHLIKTRGQQVTLRCSPKSGHDTVSWYQQALGQGPQFIFQYYEEEERQRGNFPDRFSGHQFPNYSSELNVNALLLGDSALYLCASSLLQVTGELFFGEGSRLTVL.

This clone is a singleton in its sample. This chain connects TRBV7-9 to TRBJ2-3; D uncertain. The CDR3 is 12 amino acids. CDR1 is SEHNR, CDR2 FQNEAQ, per germline (reference sequence). V was trimmed by 5 bases and J by 2 bases, leaving 5 bases between them. CDR3 coding DNA: TGTGCCAGCAGCCCGGACACAGATACGCAGTATTTT. Protein product: CASSPDTDTQYF.

The chain links TRBV9 to TRBJ2-3; TRBD2 agrees at 9 bases. V lost 0 bases to trimming and J lost 6 bases; unmatched junction nucleotides: 5. Germline CDR1 and CDR2: SGDLS and YYNGEE. CDR3 length equals 15 residues. CDR3 nucleotide sequence: TGTGCCAGCAGCGTAGGGCCTAGCGGGGCGGATACGCAGTATTTT. Its translation: CASSVGPSGADTQYF.

This clone was seen just once. The chain combines TRBV7-7 with TRBJ2-5; 7 bases are a match to TRBD2. Germline values: CDR1 SSHAT, CDR2 FNYEAQ (reference sequence). The junction had 13 bases not matched to a gene; V was cut back by 1 base and J by 5 bases. CDR3 length: 17 amino acids. The CDR3 DNA reads TGTGCCAGCAGCTTAGGACTAGCACACCACCTAGGGGAGACCCAGTACTTC. Translated: CASSLGLAHHLGETQYF. The entire variable domain, with the rest obtained from reference TRBV7-7 and TRBJ2-5, is as follows: GAGVSQSPRYKVTKRGQDVTLRCDPISSHATLYWYQQALGQGPEFLTYFNYEAQPDKSGLPSDRFSAERPEGSISTLTIQRTEQRDSAMYRCASSLGLAHHLGETQYFGPGTRLLVL.

The chain links TRBV5-1 to TRBJ1-1, with 7 bases fitting TRBD1. With 0 bases clipped from V and 4 bases from J, the junction kept 3 bases outside the gene matches. This CDR3 spans 14 amino acids. Per the germline V gene, CDR1 is SGHRS and CDR2 is YFSETQ. This chain's CDR3 is CASSLGQGVTEAFF. The CDR3 DNA is TGCGCCAGCAGCTTGGGCCAGGGGGTCACTGAAGCTTTCTTT.

The count of this clone is one. This rearrangement joins TRBV15 to TRBJ2-7; TRBD2 is a possible D gene (6 bases). The CDR3 is made up of 13 amino acids. Germline assignment: CDR1 LNHNV and CDR2 YYDKDF (reference sequence). The V gene lost 0 bases and the J gene lost 6 bases, with 9 bases spanning the gap. The CDR3 DNA reads as TGTGCCACCAGCAGAGATAAGACTAGCGAGCAGTACGTC. Translation gives CATSRDKTSEQYV.

The chain employs TRBV18 and TRBJ2-2; possible D gene TRBD1, 6 bases. V was clipped by 8 bases and J by 2 bases, with 12 bases between them. This CDR3 region has 14 residues. Germline CDR1 KGHSH, CDR2 LQKENI. In DNA, the CDR3 is TGTGCCAGCATACCGGGACATAACACCGGGGAGCTGTTTTTT. Its translation is CASIPGHNTGELFF.

This clone showed up just a few times. The chain recombines TRBV6-6 with TRBJ1-2; tentative D call: TRBD1 (6 bases). Trimming pared 4 bases from V and 13 bases from J, leaving 13 bases between. The V gene's germline CDR1 is MNHNY and CDR2 SVGAGI (reference sequence). The CDR3 has 11 amino acids. This CDR3 is CASSLDSKGTF. CDR3 DNA: TGTGCCAGCAGTTTGGACAGTAAGGGCACCTTC.

The J gene is TRBJ1-1, the V gene TRBV5-5, with D unclear. The CDR3 contains 13 residues. Trimming left V 1 base short and J 3 bases short, with 7 bases between. Looked up from germline, CDR1 is SGHKS and CDR2 is YYEKEE (reference sequence). In DNA, the CDR3 is TGTGCCAGCAGCTTGATGGCGTACACTGAAGCTTTCTTT. Translation: CASSLMAYTEAFF.

The chain has TRBV7-2 and TRBJ1-2, with D possibly being TRBD1 (5 bases). V was pared by 1 base and J by 4 bases, with 10 bases between. CDR1 SGHTA and CDR2 FQGNSA come from the germline V gene. The CDR3 contains 14 residues. The CDR3 here is CASSLETVSYGYTF. The CDR3, as DNA: TGTGCCAGCAGCTTAGAGACAGTTAGCTATGGCTACACCTTC.